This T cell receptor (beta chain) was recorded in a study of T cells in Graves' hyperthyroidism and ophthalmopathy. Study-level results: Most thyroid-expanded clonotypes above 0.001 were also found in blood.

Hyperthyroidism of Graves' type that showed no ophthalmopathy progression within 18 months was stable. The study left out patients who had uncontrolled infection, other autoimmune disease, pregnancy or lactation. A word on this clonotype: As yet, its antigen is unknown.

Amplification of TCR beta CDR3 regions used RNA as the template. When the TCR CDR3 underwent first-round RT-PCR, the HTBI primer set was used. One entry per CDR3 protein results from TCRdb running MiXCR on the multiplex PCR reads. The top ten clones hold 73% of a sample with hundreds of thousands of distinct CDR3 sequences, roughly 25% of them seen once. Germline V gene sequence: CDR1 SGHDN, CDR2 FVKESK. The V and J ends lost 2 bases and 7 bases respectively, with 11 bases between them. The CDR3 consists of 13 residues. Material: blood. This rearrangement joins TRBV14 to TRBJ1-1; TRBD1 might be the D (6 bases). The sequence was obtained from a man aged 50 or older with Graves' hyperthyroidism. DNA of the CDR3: TGTGCCAGCAGCCAATCCCAAGGGGGTGAAGCTTTCTTT. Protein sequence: CASSQSQGGEAFF. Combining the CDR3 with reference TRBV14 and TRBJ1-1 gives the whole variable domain EAGVTQFPSHSVIEKGQTVTLRCDPISGHDNLYWYRRVMGKEIKFLLHFVKESKQDESGMPNNRFLAERTGGTYSTLKVQPAELEDSGVYFCASSQSQGGEAFFGQGTRLTVV.